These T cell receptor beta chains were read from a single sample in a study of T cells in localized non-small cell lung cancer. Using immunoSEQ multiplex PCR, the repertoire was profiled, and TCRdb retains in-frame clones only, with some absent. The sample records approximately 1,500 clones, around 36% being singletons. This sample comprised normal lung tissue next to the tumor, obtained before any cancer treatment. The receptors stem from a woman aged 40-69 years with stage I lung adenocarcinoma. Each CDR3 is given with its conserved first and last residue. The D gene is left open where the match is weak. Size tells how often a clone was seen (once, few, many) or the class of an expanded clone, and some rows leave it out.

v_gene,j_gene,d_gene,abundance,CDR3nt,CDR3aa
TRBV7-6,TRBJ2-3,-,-,TGTGCCAGCACCCCGGACGGGTACCGCGGGGATACGCAGTATTTT,CASTPDGYRGDTQYF
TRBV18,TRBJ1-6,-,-,TGTGCCAGCTCACCTCAGGGAAATTCACCCCTCCACTTT,CASSPQGNSPLHF
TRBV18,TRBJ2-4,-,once,TGTGCCAGCTCACCAGGTTCCAAAAACATTCAGTACTTC,CASSPGSKNIQYF
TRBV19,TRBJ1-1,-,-,TGTGCCAGTAGTATTTGGGCAGCCACTGAAGCTTTCTTT,CASSIWAATEAFF
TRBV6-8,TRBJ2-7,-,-,TGTGCCAGCACGGACTGGTACACAAGCGACGAGCAGTACTTC,CASTDWYTSDEQYF
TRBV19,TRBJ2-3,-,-,TGTGCCAGTAGTACCCAGGGAAAGAGCACAGATACGCAGTATTTT,CASSTQGKSTDTQYF
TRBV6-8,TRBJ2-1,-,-,TGTGCCAGCAGTGACGATGGGGGCGCGACGAGCAGTGAGCAGTTCTTC,CASSDDGGATSSEQFF
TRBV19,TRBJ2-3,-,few,TGTGCCAGTAGTATGTCATCCTGGGGGGATACGCAGTATTTT,CASSMSSWGDTQYF
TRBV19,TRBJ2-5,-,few,TGTGCCAGTAGTTTACAAGAGACCCAGTACTTC,CASSLQETQYF
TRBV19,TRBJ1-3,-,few,TGTGCCAGTAGTGCCCACAGGGTTGGAAACACCATATATTTT,CASSAHRVGNTIYF
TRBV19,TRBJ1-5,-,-,TGTGCCAGTAGTATGGGGCTACCGGGCCAGGGACGTTTTGGAAATCAGCCCCAGCATTTT,CASSMGLPGQGRFGNQPQHF
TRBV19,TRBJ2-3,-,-,TGTGCCAGTAGTGGACAGATCACAGATACGCAGTATTTT,CASSGQITDTQYF
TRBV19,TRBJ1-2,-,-,TGTGCCAGTAGTATAGATCGCTCGGCAGGGCAAGCGAGTGGCTACACCTTC,CASSIDRSAGQASGYTF
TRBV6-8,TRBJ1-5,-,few,TGTGCCAGCAGTTTTGGTAGCAATCAGCCCCAGCATTTT,CASSFGSNQPQHF
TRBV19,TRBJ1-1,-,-,TGTGCCACCGTGGGGGGGGCGCTGGGCACTGAAGCTTTCTTT,CATVGGALGTEAFF
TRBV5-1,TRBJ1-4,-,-,TGCGCCAGCAGCGGCCGGACCGGCGAAGGAGAAAAACTGTTTTTT,CASSGRTGEGEKLFF
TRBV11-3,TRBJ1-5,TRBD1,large,TGTGCCAGCAGCTTGTTGGGACAGGGATCCAATCAGCCCCAGCATTTT,CASSLLGQGSNQPQHF
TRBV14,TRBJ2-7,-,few,TGTGCCAGCAGCCTTCCGGGAGCCTCCTACGAGCAGTACTTC,CASSLPGASYEQYF
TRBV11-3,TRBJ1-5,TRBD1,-,TGTGCCAGCAGCTTGGGGTTGGGACAGGGTTCCCAGCCCCAGCATTTT,CASSLGLGQGSQPQHF
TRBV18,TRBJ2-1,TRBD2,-,TGTGCCAGCTCACTATTATTAGCGGGAGATGCCTACAATGAGCAGTTCTTC,CASSLLLAGDAYNEQFF